The 19 T cell receptor beta chains presented below share a single source sample, sequenced in a study of blood T cell repertoires in COVID-19. The assay was immunoSEQ multiplex PCR, and TCRdb's table has in-frame clones only and misses some. The sample holds approximately 250,000 clones; about 82% are singletons and the top ten take about 9.1%. Sequenced material: PBMCs or T cells enriched from blood (not recorded which). All receptors come from a woman in her 50s with acute COVID-19.

The chain employs TRBV30 and TRBJ1-2; a possible D gene is TRBD1 (6 bases). The V end was cut by 0 bases, the J end by 6 bases, with 14 bases between. The CDR3 is made up of 14 amino acids. The germline V gene encodes CDR1 GTSNPN and CDR2 SVGIG (reference sequence). CDR3 sequence reads: CAWSVAGTRNGYTF. In DNA form, the CDR3 reads TGTGCCTGGAGTGTAGCCGGGACAAGGAATGGCTACACCTTC.

The V gene is TRBV6-6, the J gene TRBJ1-1; perhaps TRBD1 as D (6 bases). The CDR3 extends over 14 amino acids. With 2 bases removed from V and 5 bases from J, the gap between germline ends came to 12 bases. CDR1 MNHNY and CDR2 SVGAGI come from the germline V gene (reference sequence). The CDR3 protein is CASSYPNRDTEAFF. The CDR3 DNA is TGTGCCAGCAGTTACCCAAACAGGGATACTGAAGCTTTCTTT.

The chain combines TRBV3-1 (or the pseudogene TRBV3-2) with TRBJ2-3; 9 nucleotides align to TRBD2. This CDR3 region has 15 residues. Germline trimming cut 3 bases from V and 5 bases from J; bases unmatched to any gene: 6. Germline CDR1 reads LGHDT; CDR2 reads YNNKEL (reference sequence). The CDR3 DNA reads as TGTGCCAGCAGCCAGGGCGGGGGGGCCAGAGATACGCAGTATTTT. It is translated as CASSQGGGARDTQYF.

This rearrangement joins TRBV2 to TRBJ1-4, with D uncertain. V was trimmed by 6 bases and J by 8 bases, leaving 7 bases between them. Looked up from germline, CDR1 is SNHLY and CDR2 is FYNNEI. The CDR3 length is 11 residues. CDR3 DNA: TGTGCCAGCAGCCCGGAGGAAAAACTGTTTTTT. Its translation: CASSPEEKLFF.

This clone was counted once. This chain uses TRBV30 with TRBJ1-6; 9 bases align to TRBD1. The CDR3 consists of 12 residues. V trimming: 5 bases; J trimming: 10 bases; junction bases outside the gene matches: 3. In germline, CDR1 is GTSNPN, CDR2 SVGIG (reference sequence). This CDR3 is CAWGTGNSPLHF. DNA of the CDR3: TGTGCCTGGGGGACAGGGAACTCACCCCTCCACTTT. The variable domain in full, with the rest retrieved from reference TRBV30 and TRBJ1-6, is SQTIHQWPATLVQPVGSPLSLECTVEGTSNPNLYWYRQAAGRGLQLLFYSVGIGQISSEVPQNLSASRPQDRQFILSSKKLLLSDSGFYLCAWGTGNSPLHFGNGTRLTVT.

This clone was detected only a few times. The rearrangement joins TRBV28 to TRBJ1-1, with 9 bases identical to TRBD1. Per germline, CDR1 MDHEN and CDR2 SYDVKM. The CDR3 has 15 amino acids. J lost 1 base, V lost 3 bases, and 3 bases had no gene match. CDR3 sequence: CASSLGDRENTEAFF. CDR3 nucleotide sequence: TGTGCCAGCAGTTTGGGGGACAGGGAGAACACTGAAGCTTTCTTT.

This sequence joins TRBV7-6 and TRBJ2-7; 11 nucleotides match TRBD2. CDR1 and CDR2 (germline): SGHVS, FNYEAQ. This CDR3 region has 17 residues. J gave up 2 bases and V 2 bases, and 8 bases lay outside the gene matches. The CDR3 is CASSLSSRLAGPYEQYF. In nucleotides, the CDR3 is TGTGCCAGCAGCTTATCCTCTAGACTAGCGGGGCCCTACGAGCAGTACTTC.

The V call is TRBV11-3, the J call TRBJ2-3; 7 nucleotides match TRBD1. CDR1 and CDR2 (germline): SGHNT, YENEEA. The CDR3 contains 16 residues. With V trimmed by 2 bases and J by 2 bases, 7 bases remained unmatched. DNA of the CDR3: TGTGCCAGCAGCTTAAGGCGACAGGGATACACAGATACGCAGTATTTT. Translating it yields CASSLRRQGYTDTQYF.

This clone was found a few times. The chain links TRBV5-4 to TRBJ2-5; 8 bases are shared with TRBD1. CDR3 length equals 15 residues. CDR1 and CDR2 (germline): SGHNT, YYREEE (reference sequence). After removal of 5 bases from V and 5 bases from J, the junction contained 11 bases not matched to a gene. DNA for the CDR3: TGTGCCAGCAGGTCCGCAGGGGGCGCTTTGGAGACCCAGTACTTC. Its protein product is CASRSAGGALETQYF.

The chain has TRBV5-1 and TRBJ2-7; D ambiguous. The CDR3 has 15 residues. V lost 2 bases and J lost 4, with 16 bases in between. Germline lookup yields CDR1 SGHRS and CDR2 YFSETQ. The CDR3 bases are TGCGCCAGCAGCTTTGCTCCCGAGACTGGATACGAGCAGTACTTC. Translating it yields CASSFAPETGYEQYF. Variable domain in full (rest from reference TRBV5-1 and TRBJ2-7): KAGVTQTPRYLIKTRGQQVTLSCSPISGHRSVSWYQQTPGQGLQFLFEYFSETQRNKGNFPGRFSGRQFSNSRSEMNVSTLELGDSALYLCASSFAPETGYEQYFGPGTRLTVT.

This sequence joins TRBV12-3 or TRBV12-4 and TRBJ1-6; a possible D gene is TRBD1 (5 bases). There are 13 residues in the CDR3. V was pared by 6 bases and J by 7 bases, with 10 bases between. The CDR3: CASSYRGNSPLHF. The DNA for the CDR3 is TGTGCCAGCAGCTACCGGGGGAATTCACCCCTCCACTTT.

The chain couples TRBV5-5 to TRBJ1-2; 12 bases line up with TRBD1. This CDR3 region has 15 residues. Per the germline V gene, CDR1 is SGHKS and CDR2 is YYEKEE (reference sequence). V was clipped by 4 bases and J by 6 bases; unmatched bases: 7. The CDR3 nucleotides are TGTGCCAGCAGCGAGGGACAGGGGGCGTGGGATGGCTACACCTTC. Translation: CASSEGQGAWDGYTF.

The chain is built from TRBV25-1 and TRBJ1-1; D uncertain. V was clipped by 0 bases and J by 0 bases, with 8 bases between them. This CDR3 is built from 15 residues. CDR1 and CDR2 (germline): MGHDK, SYGVNS. CDR3 sequence (DNA): TGTGCCAGCAGTGAATATCGGGGTGTGAACACTGAAGCTTTCTTT. Its protein is CASSEYRGVNTEAFF.

The genes are TRBV6-5 and TRBJ1-6; 7 bases match TRBD1. This CDR3 spans 14 amino acids. After removal of 5 bases from V and 10 bases from J, the junction contained 8 bases not matched to a gene. The V gene's germline CDR1 is MNHEY and CDR2 SVGAGI. The CDR3 loop reads CASSTTGKGSPLHF. The CDR3, as DNA: TGTGCCAGCAGTACGACAGGGAAGGGGTCACCCCTCCACTTT.

The chain combines TRBV6-2 or TRBV6-3 with TRBJ1-1, with D possibly being TRBD1 (5 bases). This CDR3 is 12 amino acids long. Trimming left V 2 bases short and J 6 bases short, with 7 bases between. Germline lookup yields CDR1 MNHEY and CDR2 SVGEGT. CDR3 nucleotides: TGTGCCAGCAGTTACGGGGCTTCTGAAGCTTTCTTT. This translates into CASSYGASEAFF.

The CDR3: CAWSVRGLPSYNEQFF. Here the CDR3 DNA reads TGTGCCTGGAGTGTACGGGGACTACCATCCTACAATGAGCAGTTCTTC. The chain couples TRBV30 to TRBJ2-1; 7 positions match TRBD2. Germline CDR1 and CDR2: GTSNPN and SVGIG (reference sequence). V lost 0 bases and J lost 1; bases outside the gene matches: 6. This CDR3 is built from 16 residues.

The chain links TRBV6-2 or TRBV6-3 to TRBJ1-2; 7 nucleotides align to TRBD1. J lost 2 bases, V lost 6 bases, and 12 bases had no gene match. Germline V lookup: CDR1 MNHEY, CDR2 SVGEGT. This CDR3 is 16 amino acids long. For the CDR3, the DNA is TGTGCCAGCAGCCCCGGGACAGTCTTCCGAAACTATGGCTACACCTTC. It codes for CASSPGTVFRNYGYTF.

CDR3 nucleotides: TGTGCCAGCAGCCGGGACACGACAAATGAAAAACTGTTTTTT. Protein: CASSRDTTNEKLFF. The genes are TRBV7-9 and TRBJ1-4, with D possibly TRBD1 on 6 matching bases. V was trimmed by 5 bases and J by 5 bases, leaving 12 bases between them. Per the germline V gene, CDR1 is SEHNR and CDR2 is FQNEAQ (reference sequence). The CDR3 totals 14 residues.

The chain uses TRBV11-2 and TRBJ2-2; tentative D call: TRBD1 (5 bases). The CDR3 extends over 15 amino acids. Germline CDR1 and CDR2: SGHAT and FQNNGV. Trimming took 8 bases from V and 1 from J, leaving 14 bases between them. The CDR3 DNA reads as TGTGCCAGCTCAAGAGATGGACAGAACACCGGGGAGCTGTTTTTT. Encoded protein: CASSRDGQNTGELFF.